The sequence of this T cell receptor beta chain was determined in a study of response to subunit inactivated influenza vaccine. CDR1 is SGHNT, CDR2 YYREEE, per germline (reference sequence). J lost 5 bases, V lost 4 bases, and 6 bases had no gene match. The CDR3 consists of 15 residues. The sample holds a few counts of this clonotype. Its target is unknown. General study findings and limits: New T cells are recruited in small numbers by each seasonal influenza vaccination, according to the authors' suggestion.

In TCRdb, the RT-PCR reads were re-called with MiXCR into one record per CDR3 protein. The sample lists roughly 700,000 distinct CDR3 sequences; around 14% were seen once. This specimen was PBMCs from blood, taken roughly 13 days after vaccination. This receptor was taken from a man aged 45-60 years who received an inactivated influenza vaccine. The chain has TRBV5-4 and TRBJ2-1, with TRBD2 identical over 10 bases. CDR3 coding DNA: TGTGCCAGCAGCCAGGGACTAGCGCTTAACAATGAGCAGTTCTTC. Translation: CASSQGLALNNEQFF.